The 3 T cell receptor beta chains reported below all come from one sample, sequenced in a study of shared T cell receptors in the human thymus. The method was immunoSEQ multiplex PCR; TCRdb's version includes in-frame clones alone and lacks a portion of them. The sample includes some 760,000 clones, approximately 85% of them seen just once. These data were also filed under a second study, of human thymus T cells.

The sequencing input was thymocytes. The origin of the receptors is a girl under three years old with a congenital heart defect.

J is TRBJ1-2 and V is TRBV15, with D possibly TRBD1 on 5 matching bases. The ends were cut back, 1 base at V and 7 bases at J, with 19 bases in the middle. Germline V CDR1 and CDR2: LNHNV, YYDKDF (reference sequence). The CDR3 is made up of 16 amino acids. The CDR3 loop is CATSRGPTGFLAGYTF. Here the CDR3 DNA reads TGTGCCACCAGCAGAGGGCCTACAGGTTTTTTGGCTGGCTACACCTTC.

The chain is built from TRBV28 and TRBJ1-2; D is possibly TRBD1 (6 bases). Per germline, CDR1 MDHEN and CDR2 SYDVKM. The CDR3 sequence is 12 residues long. Trimming removed 6 bases from V and 8 bases from J, with 13 bases in between. The CDR3 sequence is CASRPRGGGYTF. The CDR3 DNA follows: TGTGCCAGCAGACCTCGGGGGGGCGGCTACACCTTC.

The chain is built from TRBV7-9 and TRBJ1-6; 10 bases fit TRBD1. This CDR3 has 18 amino acids. The trim removed 4 bases at V and 9 bases at J, leaving 15 bases unmatched. Per germline, CDR1 SEHNR and CDR2 FQNEAQ (reference sequence). The CDR3 here is CASSSKNLDRGFSSPLHF. CDR3 in DNA: TGTGCCAGCAGCTCCAAGAACTTGGACAGGGGGTTTAGTTCACCCCTCCACTTT.